The subject of this entry is one T cell receptor beta chain. Some clones are missing from TCRdb's copy, which holds only in-frame ones; the method was immunoSEQ multiplex PCR. The data hold roughly 150,000 clones, with roughly 84% observed a single time. The CDR3 runs 17 residues. Germline V gene lookup returns CDR1 SGHRS and CDR2 YFSETQ. V shed 0 bases, J shed 2 bases, and the junction held 5 bases outside the gene matches. This entry is derived from a study of blood T cell repertoires in COVID-19. The sequence came from a human donor in a cohort sampled during active COVID-19. Sequencing was carried out using peripheral blood. The chain carries TRBV5-1 and TRBJ2-6, with 7 bases lining up with TRBD1. CDR3 in DNA: TGCGCCAGCAGCTTGGGACAGGGTCGCCCTGGGGCCAACGTCCTGACTTTC. Protein sequence: CASSLGQGRPGANVLTF.